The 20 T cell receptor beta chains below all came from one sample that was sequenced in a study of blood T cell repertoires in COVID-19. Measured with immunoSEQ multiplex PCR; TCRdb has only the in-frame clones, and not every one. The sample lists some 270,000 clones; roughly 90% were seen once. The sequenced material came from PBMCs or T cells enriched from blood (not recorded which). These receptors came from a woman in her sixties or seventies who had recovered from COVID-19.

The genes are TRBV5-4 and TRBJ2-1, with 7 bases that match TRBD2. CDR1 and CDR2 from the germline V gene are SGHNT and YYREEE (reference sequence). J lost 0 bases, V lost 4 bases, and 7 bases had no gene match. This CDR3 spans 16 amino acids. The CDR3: CASSGTGRHSYNEQFF. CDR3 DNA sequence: TGTGCCAGCAGCGGAACCGGGAGGCACTCCTACAATGAGCAGTTCTTC.

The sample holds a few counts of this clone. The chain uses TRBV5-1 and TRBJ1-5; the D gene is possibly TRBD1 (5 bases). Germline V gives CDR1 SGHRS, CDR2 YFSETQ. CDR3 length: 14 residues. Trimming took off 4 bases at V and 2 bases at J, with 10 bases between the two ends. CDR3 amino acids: CASSIRGGNQPQHF. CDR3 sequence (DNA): TGCGCCAGCAGCATAAGGGGCGGCAATCAGCCCCAGCATTTT.

CDR3 DNA sequence: TGTGCCAGCAGCGCTCGTCCCGGGACACAGAACACTGAAGCTTTCTTT. Its translation: CASSARPGTQNTEAFF. The chain combines TRBV9 with TRBJ1-1, with D perhaps matching TRBD1 (6 bases). With 3 bases removed from V and 1 base from J, the gap between germline ends came to 16 bases. CDR1 and CDR2 (germline): SGDLS, YYNGEE. The CDR3 runs 16 residues.

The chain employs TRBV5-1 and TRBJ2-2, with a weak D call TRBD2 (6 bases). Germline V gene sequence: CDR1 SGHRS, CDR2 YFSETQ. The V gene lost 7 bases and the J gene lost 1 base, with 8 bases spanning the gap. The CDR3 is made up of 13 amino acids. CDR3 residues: CASAGLNTGELFF. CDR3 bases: TGCGCCAGCGCGGGACTGAACACCGGGGAGCTGTTTTTT.

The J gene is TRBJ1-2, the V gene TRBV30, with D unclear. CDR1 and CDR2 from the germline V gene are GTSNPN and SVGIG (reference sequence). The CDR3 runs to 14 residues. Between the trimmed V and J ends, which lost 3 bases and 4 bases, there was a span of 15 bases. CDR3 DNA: TGTGCCTGGAGGCGGACGGCGGGAGGCTATGGCTACACCTTC. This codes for CAWRRTAGGYGYTF.

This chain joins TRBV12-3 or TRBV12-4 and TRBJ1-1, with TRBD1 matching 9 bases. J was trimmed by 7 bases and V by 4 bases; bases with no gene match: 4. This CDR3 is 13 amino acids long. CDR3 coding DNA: TGTGCCAGCAGTTGGACAGGGGAGGGTGAAGCTTTCTTT. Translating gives CASSWTGEGEAFF.

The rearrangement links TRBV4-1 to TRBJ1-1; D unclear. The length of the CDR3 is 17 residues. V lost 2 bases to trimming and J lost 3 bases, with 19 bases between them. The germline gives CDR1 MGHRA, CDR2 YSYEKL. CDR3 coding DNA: TGCGCCAGCAGCCAACGCCCATTCCAGGAGGCATACACTGAAGCTTTCTTT. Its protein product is CASSQRPFQEAYTEAFF.

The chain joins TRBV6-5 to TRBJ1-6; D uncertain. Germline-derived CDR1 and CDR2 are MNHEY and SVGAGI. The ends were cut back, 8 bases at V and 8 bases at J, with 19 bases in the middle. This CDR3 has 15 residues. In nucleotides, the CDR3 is TGTGCCAGCCACCCGGGATTTCAAGGTGATTCACCCCTCCACTTT. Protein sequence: CASHPGFQGDSPLHF.

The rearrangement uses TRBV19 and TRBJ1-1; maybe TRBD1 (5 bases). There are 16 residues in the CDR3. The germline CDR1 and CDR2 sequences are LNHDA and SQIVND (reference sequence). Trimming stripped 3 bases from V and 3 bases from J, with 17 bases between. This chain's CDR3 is CASSIPPGEGDTEAFF. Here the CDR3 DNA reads TGTGCCAGTAGTATCCCCCCGGGGGAGGGAGACACTGAAGCTTTCTTT.

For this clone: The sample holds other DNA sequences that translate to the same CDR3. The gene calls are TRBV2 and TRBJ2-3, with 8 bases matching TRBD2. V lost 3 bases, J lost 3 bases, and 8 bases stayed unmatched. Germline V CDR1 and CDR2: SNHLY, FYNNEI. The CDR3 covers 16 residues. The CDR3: CASSDSLAGGTDTQYF. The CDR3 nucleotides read TGTGCCAGCAGTGATTCGCTTGCGGGAGGTACAGATACGCAGTATTTT.

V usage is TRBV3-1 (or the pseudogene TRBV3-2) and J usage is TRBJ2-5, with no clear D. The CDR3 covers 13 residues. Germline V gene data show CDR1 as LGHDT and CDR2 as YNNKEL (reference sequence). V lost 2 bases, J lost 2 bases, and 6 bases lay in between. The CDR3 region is CASSQNGQETQYF. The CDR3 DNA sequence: TGTGCCAGCAGCCAAAACGGGCAAGAGACCCAGTACTTC.

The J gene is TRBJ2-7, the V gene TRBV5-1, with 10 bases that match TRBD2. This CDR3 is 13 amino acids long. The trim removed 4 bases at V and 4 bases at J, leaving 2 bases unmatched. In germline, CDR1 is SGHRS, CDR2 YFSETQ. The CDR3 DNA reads TGCGCCAGCAGCCGGGGACTAGCGTACGAGCAGTACTTC. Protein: CASSRGLAYEQYF.

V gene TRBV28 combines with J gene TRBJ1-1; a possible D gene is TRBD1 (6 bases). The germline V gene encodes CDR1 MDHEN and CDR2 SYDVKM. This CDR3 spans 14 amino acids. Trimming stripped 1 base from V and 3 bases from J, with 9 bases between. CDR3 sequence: CASSLFQGYTEAFF. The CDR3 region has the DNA TGTGCCAGCAGTTTATTCCAGGGGTACACTGAAGCTTTCTTT.

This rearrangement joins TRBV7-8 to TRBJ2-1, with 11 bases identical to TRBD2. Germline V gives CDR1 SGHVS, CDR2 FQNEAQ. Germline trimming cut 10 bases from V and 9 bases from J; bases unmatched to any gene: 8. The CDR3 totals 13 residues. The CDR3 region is CANSGTSGGEQFF. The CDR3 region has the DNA TGTGCCAACTCCGGGACTAGCGGCGGTGAGCAGTTCTTC.

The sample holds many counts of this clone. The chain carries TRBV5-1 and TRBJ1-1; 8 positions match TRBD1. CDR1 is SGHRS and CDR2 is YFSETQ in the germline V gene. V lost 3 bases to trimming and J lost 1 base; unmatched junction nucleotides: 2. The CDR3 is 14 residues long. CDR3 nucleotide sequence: TGCGCCAGCAGCTCCGGGACAGGGAACACTGAAGCTTTCTTT. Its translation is CASSSGTGNTEAFF.

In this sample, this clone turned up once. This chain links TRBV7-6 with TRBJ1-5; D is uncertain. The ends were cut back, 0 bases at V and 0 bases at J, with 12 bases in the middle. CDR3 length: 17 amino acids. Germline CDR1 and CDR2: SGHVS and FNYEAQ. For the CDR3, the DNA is TGTGCCAGCAGCTTAGCAGGCGGGTCATATAGCAATCAGCCCCAGCATTTT. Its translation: CASSLAGGSYSNQPQHF.

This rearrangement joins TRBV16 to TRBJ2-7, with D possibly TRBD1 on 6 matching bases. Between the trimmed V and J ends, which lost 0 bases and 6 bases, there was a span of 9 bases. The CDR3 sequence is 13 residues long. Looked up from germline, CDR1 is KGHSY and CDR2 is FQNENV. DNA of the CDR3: TGTGCCAGCAGCCAATCCCTAGGGGGCGAGCAGTACTTC. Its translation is CASSQSLGGEQYF.

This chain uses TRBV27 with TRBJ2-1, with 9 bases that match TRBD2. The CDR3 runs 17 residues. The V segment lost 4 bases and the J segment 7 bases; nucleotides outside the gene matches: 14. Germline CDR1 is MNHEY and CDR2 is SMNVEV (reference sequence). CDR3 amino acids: CASSSLGGVAGVNEQFF. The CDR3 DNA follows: TGTGCCAGCAGTTCACTTGGTGGGGTAGCGGGAGTAAATGAGCAGTTCTTC.

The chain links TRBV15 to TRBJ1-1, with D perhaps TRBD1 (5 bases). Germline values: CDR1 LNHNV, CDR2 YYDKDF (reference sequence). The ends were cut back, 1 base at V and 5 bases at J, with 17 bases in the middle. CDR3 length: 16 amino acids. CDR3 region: CATSRGPGLSYTEAFF. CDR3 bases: TGTGCCACCAGCAGAGGACCAGGGTTGAGTTATACTGAAGCTTTCTTT.

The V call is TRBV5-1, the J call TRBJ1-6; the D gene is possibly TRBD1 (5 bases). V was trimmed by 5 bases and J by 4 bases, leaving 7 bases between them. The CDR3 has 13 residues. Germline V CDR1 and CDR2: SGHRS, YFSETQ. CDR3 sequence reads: CASRTDYNSPLHF. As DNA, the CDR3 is TGCGCCAGCAGGACAGATTATAATTCACCCCTCCACTTT.